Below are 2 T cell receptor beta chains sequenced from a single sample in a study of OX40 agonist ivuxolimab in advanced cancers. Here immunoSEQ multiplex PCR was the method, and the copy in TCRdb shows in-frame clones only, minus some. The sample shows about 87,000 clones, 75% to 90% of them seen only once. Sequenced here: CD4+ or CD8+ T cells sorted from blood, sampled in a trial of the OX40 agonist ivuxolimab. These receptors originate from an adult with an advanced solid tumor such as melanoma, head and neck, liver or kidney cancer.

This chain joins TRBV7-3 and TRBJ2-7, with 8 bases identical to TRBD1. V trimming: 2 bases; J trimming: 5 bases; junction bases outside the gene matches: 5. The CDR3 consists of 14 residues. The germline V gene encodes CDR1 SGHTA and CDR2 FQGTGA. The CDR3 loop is CASSLQGARDEQYF. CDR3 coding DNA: TGTGCCAGCAGCTTACAGGGGGCGAGGGACGAGCAGTACTTC.

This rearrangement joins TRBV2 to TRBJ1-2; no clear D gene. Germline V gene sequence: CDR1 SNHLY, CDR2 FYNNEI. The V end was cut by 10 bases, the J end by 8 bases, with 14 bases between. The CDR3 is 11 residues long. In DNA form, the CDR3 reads TGTGCCACAGGAAGGGATGGAGGCTACACCTTC. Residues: CATGRDGGYTF.